Below, 18 T cell receptor beta chains from the same sample are listed, as sequenced in a study of identifying expanded T cells in peripheral blood. Clones were sequenced by immunoSEQ multiplex PCR, and TCRdb holds only the in-frame ones, with some missing. Counted here are around 85,000 clones, approximately 91% occurring once; the ten biggest clones make up around 2.7%. Sequenced input: blood. Source of these receptors: a person aged 18 to 75 in good health.

This sequence joins TRBV29-1 and TRBJ2-1, with TRBD2 matching 14 bases. Germline-derived CDR1 and CDR2 are SQVTM and ANQGSEA. The J segment lost 6 bases and the V segment lost 5 bases, leaving 9 bases of the junction unmatched. The CDR3 spans 16 residues. The CDR3 region is CSVSPRGLAGANEQFF. The CDR3 DNA reads as TGCAGCGTTTCCCCGCGGGGACTAGCGGGAGCCAATGAGCAGTTCTTC.

V is TRBV5-1 and J is TRBJ1-2; the D is unclear. V lost 0 bases to trimming and J lost 4 bases, with 10 bases between them. CDR3 length: 14 residues. The germline V gene encodes CDR1 SGHRS and CDR2 YFSETQ. The DNA of the CDR3 is TGCGCCAGCAGCTTGGGACGAACCAGCTATGGCTACACCTTC. Amino acid sequence: CASSLGRTSYGYTF.

V gene TRBV7-6 combines with J gene TRBJ2-7, with D possibly matching TRBD1 (5 bases). This CDR3 is built from 13 residues. CDR1 is SGHVS and CDR2 is FNYEAQ in the germline V gene. The V and J ends lost 5 bases and 3 bases respectively, with 11 bases between them. The CDR3 nucleotides read TGTGCCAGCAGCCTCCAGGGTGGCTACGAGCAGTACTTC. It specifies CASSLQGGYEQYF.

The chain recombines TRBV6-5 with TRBJ1-1; no clear D gene. The CDR3 length is 13 residues. The ends were cut back, 5 bases at V and 8 bases at J, with 15 bases in the middle. Germline V gene data show CDR1 as MNHEY and CDR2 as SVGAGI. CDR3: CASSRPGLAEAFF. For the CDR3, the DNA is TGTGCCAGCAGTAGACCAGGACTTGCAGAAGCTTTCTTT.

For the CDR3, the DNA is TGTGCCAGCAGATCAACAGGGGTGGGCAATCAGCCCCAGCATTTT. Its protein is CASRSTGVGNQPQHF. V gene TRBV7-2 combines with J gene TRBJ1-5; 7 nucleotides line up with TRBD1. The germline V gene has CDR1 SGHTA and CDR2 FQGNSA. This CDR3 has 15 residues. V dropped 6 bases and J dropped 2; count of bases not matched to a gene: 7.

The chain employs TRBV28 and TRBJ1-1; 8 bases map to TRBD1. This CDR3 region has 15 residues. Germline CDR1 and CDR2: MDHEN and SYDVKM. With V trimmed by 5 bases and J by 3 bases, 8 bases remained unmatched. DNA for the CDR3: TGTGCCAGCAGTCCGCCCTCAGGGGGCTACACTGAAGCTTTCTTT. This codes for CASSPPSGGYTEAFF. Full variable domain (rest looked up from reference TRBV28 and TRBJ1-1): DVKVTQSSRYLVKRTGEKVFLECVQDMDHENMFWYRQDPGLGLRLIYFSYDVKMKEKGDIPEGYSVSREKKERFSLILESASTNQTSMYLCASSPPSGGYTEAFFGQGTRLTVV.

The gene calls are TRBV6-5 and TRBJ1-5; TRBD1 aligns across 7 bases. Germline V gives CDR1 MNHEY, CDR2 SVGAGI. V shed 5 bases, J shed 5 bases, and the junction held 9 bases outside the gene matches. This CDR3 is 15 amino acids long. The CDR3 DNA is TGTGCCAGCAGTCCACTCAGGGGGTACTATCAGCCCCAGCATTTT. Protein: CASSPLRGYYQPQHF.

As concerns this clone: The identical CDR3 is also encoded by other nucleotide sequences in the sample. The chain uses TRBV2 and TRBJ1-2, with TRBD1 identical over 10 bases. Germline V CDR1 and CDR2: SNHLY, FYNNEI. Germline trimming cut 7 bases from V and 7 bases from J; bases unmatched to any gene: 21. This CDR3 region has 18 residues. CDR3 sequence (DNA): TGTGCCAGCATTGGGGTCTGGGGACAGGGGCGTCGGGGAGGTGGCTACACCTTC. Protein product: CASIGVWGQGRRGGGYTF.

The chain couples TRBV9 to TRBJ1-2, with D unclear. Germline CDR1 and CDR2: SGDLS and YYNGEE. V lost 3 bases and J lost 5, with 14 bases in between. CDR3 length equals 14 residues. CDR3 DNA: TGTGCCAGCAGCGCCACGGGGAAAAGATATGGCTACACCTTC. It encodes CASSATGKRYGYTF.

The chain uses TRBV30 and TRBJ2-3, with 13 bases lining up with TRBD2. Germline V gene data show CDR1 as GTSNPN and CDR2 as SVGIG (reference sequence). Losses at the gene ends were 2 bases for V and 6 bases for J; bases not matched to a gene: 11. This CDR3 has 17 residues. The CDR3 bases are TGTGCCTGGAGTAAACTAGCGGGGGGGCCTGTGGCGGATACGCAGTATTTT. Protein product: CAWSKLAGGPVADTQYF.

About this clone: A junction end diverges from the germline sequence, so it may reflect a read error. The chain combines TRBV4-1 with TRBJ2-7, with D possibly TRBD2 on 6 matching bases. The CDR3 runs to 16 residues. Germline CDR1 reads MGHRA; CDR2 reads YSYEKL. The CDR3 reads CASRQAPLGGSYEQYF. The CDR3 DNA reads as TGCGCCAGCAGGCAAGCCCCTCTTGGAGGGTCCTACGAGCAGTACTTC.

This chain uses TRBV15 with TRBJ2-5; 11 bases align to TRBD1. CDR1 and CDR2 from the germline V gene are LNHNV and YYDKDF (reference sequence). This CDR3 region has 16 residues. J gave up 5 bases and V 5 bases, and 10 bases lay outside the gene matches. CDR3 nucleotides: TGTGCCACCAGCGAGCCAGGGACAGGGGGTCAGGAGACCCAGTACTTC. The encoded protein is CATSEPGTGGQETQYF.

V gene TRBV19 combines with J gene TRBJ2-7; 12 nucleotides agree with TRBD2. This CDR3 region has 15 residues. From germline, CDR1 is LNHDA and CDR2 SQIVND (reference sequence). With 2 bases clipped from V and 4 bases from J, the junction kept 3 bases outside the gene matches. CDR3 region: CASSITSGGTYEQYF. CDR3 nucleotide sequence: TGTGCCAGTAGTATAACTAGCGGGGGGACGTACGAGCAGTACTTC.

V gene TRBV28 combines with J gene TRBJ2-7, with D tentatively TRBD1 (6 bases). The germline CDR1 and CDR2 sequences are MDHEN and SYDVKM. The CDR3 loop spans 16 amino acids. V lost 6 bases to trimming and J lost 0 bases, with 18 bases between them. The CDR3 sequence: CASRGAGVTYSYEQYF. The CDR3 region has the DNA TGTGCCAGCAGGGGGGCAGGAGTTACTTACTCCTACGAGCAGTACTTC.

V usage is TRBV9 and J usage is TRBJ1-1; D unresolved. The CDR3 consists of 13 residues. Germline loops: CDR1 SGDLS, CDR2 YYNGEE. The V gene lost 3 bases and the J gene lost 0 bases, with 6 bases spanning the gap. The CDR3 reads CASSDALNTEAFF. CDR3 DNA sequence: TGTGCCAGCAGCGATGCCCTGAACACTGAAGCTTTCTTT.

This chain uses TRBV30 with TRBJ1-2, with D perhaps TRBD1 (5 bases). Trimming stripped 4 bases from V and 7 bases from J, with 19 bases between. Germline loops: CDR1 GTSNPN, CDR2 SVGIG (reference sequence). The CDR3 runs to 14 residues. CDR3 nucleotides: TGTGCCTGGAACCCCCCGGGCAGGGAAGGTGGCTACACCTTC. This sequence encodes CAWNPPGREGGYTF.

The chain links TRBV25-1 to TRBJ1-4, with D hard to call. Per germline, CDR1 MGHDK and CDR2 SYGVNS. The V gene lost 2 bases and the J gene lost 7 bases, with 2 bases spanning the gap. This CDR3 is 11 amino acids long. In DNA form, the CDR3 reads TGTGCCAGCAGTGAAAGTGAAAAACTGTTTTTT. As protein: CASSESEKLFF.

This clone was detected once. This rearrangement joins TRBV7-9 to TRBJ2-5; TRBD2 agrees at 7 bases. J gave up 5 bases and V 5 bases, and 8 bases lay outside the gene matches. Looked up from germline, CDR1 is SEHNR and CDR2 is FQNEAQ (reference sequence). There are 14 residues in the CDR3. CDR3 amino acids: CASSHSGGGETQYF. The CDR3 DNA reads TGTGCCAGCAGCCATTCGGGGGGTGGGGAGACCCAGTACTTC.